This T cell receptor (beta chain) was observed in a study of brain T cells in children with intractable seizures. Clones were sequenced by immunoSEQ multiplex PCR, and TCRdb holds only the in-frame ones, with some missing. The data show about 80,000 clones, around 90% seen once. The CDR3 is made up of 15 amino acids. Germline V gene sequence: CDR1 SGHNT, CDR2 YYREEE (reference sequence). The V segment lost 0 bases and the J segment 3 bases; nucleotides outside the gene matches: 2. Before surgery, patients took at least one anti-epileptic drug. The rearrangement links TRBV5-4 to TRBJ2-3; 9 bases are shared with TRBD2. The source of this sequence is a girl aged 2-10 years with Rasmussen encephalitis and intractable seizures. Sequences were derived from peripheral blood, sampled at surgery. CDR3 in amino acids: CASSLGAGGTDTQYF. The DNA of the CDR3 is TGTGCCAGCAGCTTGGGGGCGGGGGGGACAGATACGCAGTATTTT.